The 17 T cell receptor beta chains presented below share a single source sample, sequenced in a study. Each CDR3 protein gets one entry after TCRdb re-called the 5' RACE reads with MiXCR. This sample has about 41,000 distinct CDR3 sequences, with around 30% found just once. The sequencing sample was made of memory CD4+ T cells sorted from a lymph node. Subset in this sample: memory CD4+ T cells, CD4+CD45RO+CD25-. These receptors were taken from a female donor with breast cancer.

With regard to this clonotype: A clone one base away is much larger, so this may be a read error. The genes are TRBV20-1 and TRBJ1-1, with D unresolved. Germline V CDR1 and CDR2: DFQATT, SNEGSKA (reference sequence). The CDR3 is 11 amino acids. CDR3 region: CSQFTGTEALF. CDR3 bases: TGCAGCCAGTTTACGGGCACTGAAGCTCTCTTT.

This clonotype was picked up a small number of times. The gene calls are TRBV7-2 and TRBJ2-7; perhaps TRBD2 as D (5 bases). Germline V lookup: CDR1 SGHTA, CDR2 FQGNSA. Trimming took off 5 bases at V and 2 bases at J, with 13 bases between the two ends. The CDR3 is 14 residues long. The CDR3 DNA sequence: TGTGCCAGCAGCCCTGATAGCGAGGCCTACGAGCAGTACTTC. Translated, it gives CASSPDSEAYEQYF.

In its sample, this clonotype was seen a few times. The chain has TRBV29-1 and TRBJ2-1; D is perhaps TRBD2 (6 bases). The V end was cut by 4 bases, the J end by 0 bases, with 19 bases between. CDR3 length: 17 amino acids. CDR1 SQVTM and CDR2 ANQGSEA come from the germline V gene. The CDR3 loop reads CSVGLAHSFSSYNEQFF. CDR3 DNA: TGCAGCGTTGGCCTAGCGCATTCCTTTAGCTCCTACAATGAGCAGTTCTTC.

V usage is TRBV28 and J usage is TRBJ2-2, with D perhaps matching TRBD1 or TRBD2 (5 bases each). The CDR3 totals 15 residues. CDR1 is MDHEN and CDR2 is SYDVKM in the germline V gene. V was clipped by 6 bases and J by 1 base, with 12 bases between them. The DNA of the CDR3 is TGTGCCAGCAGACGGGACCGAGAGAACACCGGGGAGCTGTTTTTT. Translated: CASRRDRENTGELFF.

This clonotype was observed a single time. The chain recombines TRBV12-3 or TRBV12-4 with TRBJ1-4; tentative D call: TRBD1 (5 bases). V shed 3 bases and J shed 4 bases, with 6 bases lying between them. The CDR3 is made up of 13 amino acids. The CDR3 here is CASSFGGNEKLFF. For the CDR3, the DNA is TGTGCCAGCAGTTTCGGGGGTAATGAAAAACTGTTTTTT.

This chain connects TRBV29-1 to TRBJ2-1; a weak D match, TRBD2 (5 bases). The ends were cut back, 4 bases at V and 8 bases at J, with 9 bases in the middle. The CDR3 contains 11 residues. Germline V gene lookup returns CDR1 SQVTM and CDR2 ANQGSEA. The CDR3 spells CSVARTDEQFF. CDR3 nucleotide sequence: TGCAGCGTTGCCAGGACTGATGAGCAGTTCTTC.

This clonotype came up once. The junction and the germline gene differ at one end; a read error may be behind it. The gene calls are TRBV15 and TRBJ2-3, with 8 bases matching TRBD1. This CDR3 comprises 15 residues. Per germline, CDR1 LNHNV and CDR2 YYDKDF (reference sequence). The CDR3 loop is CATGSRQGIGDTQYF. The CDR3 nucleotides are TGTGCCACCGGCAGTAGACAGGGGATCGGAGATACGCAGTATTTT.

The chain employs TRBV7-9 and TRBJ2-7, with D perhaps matching TRBD1 (6 bases). This CDR3 contains 14 residues. Germline V CDR1 and CDR2: SEHNR, FQNEAQ (reference sequence). V was shortened by 4 bases and J by 3 bases, with 13 bases between the two germline ends. Here the CDR3 DNA reads TGTGCCAGCAGCTCTTCGACAGGTTACTACGAGCAGTACTTC. It translates to CASSSSTGYYEQYF.

This clonotype occurred a few times. The chain joins TRBV29-1 to TRBJ2-1; TRBD2 agrees at 8 bases. CDR3 length: 14 amino acids. The V gene end was trimmed by 1 base and the J gene end by 3 bases; junction bases not matched to a gene: 2. The germline V gene has CDR1 SQVTM and CDR2 ANQGSEA. For the CDR3, the DNA is TGCAGCGTTGAAGGGCGGGAGGACTACAATGAGCAGTTCTTC. It yields the protein CSVEGREDYNEQFF.

The chain couples TRBV27 to TRBJ2-7, with 13 bases aligning to TRBD2. The CDR3 has 14 amino acids. V was clipped by 4 bases and J by 6 bases; unmatched bases: 3. Per germline, CDR1 MNHEY and CDR2 SMNVEV (reference sequence). This CDR3 is CASSSGLAGIEQYF. CDR3 nucleotide sequence: TGTGCCAGCAGTTCGGGACTAGCGGGAATCGAGCAGTACTTC.

To note about this clonotype: A much larger clone is a single base away; this may be a read error. The chain is built from TRBV20-1 and TRBJ1-1; 9 positions agree with TRBD1. The germline CDR1 and CDR2 sequences are DFQATT and SNEGSKA (reference sequence). V dropped 6 bases and J dropped 3; count of bases not matched to a gene: 11. This CDR3 has 15 residues. CDR3 loop: CSARSPDRGDTEAFF. CDR3 sequence (DNA): TGCAGTGCCCGGTCCCCCGACAGGGGGGACACTGAAGCTTTCTTT.

J is TRBJ2-4 and V is TRBV5-1; TRBD1 agrees at 9 bases. The germline V gene encodes CDR1 SGHRS and CDR2 YFSETQ. The J segment lost 3 bases and the V segment lost 5 bases, leaving 9 bases of the junction unmatched. This CDR3 spans 16 amino acids. CDR3 in amino acids: CASRDRDREGKNIQYF. The CDR3 nucleotides read TGCGCCAGCAGAGACCGGGACAGGGAAGGCAAAAACATTCAGTACTTC. The whole variable domain, remainder taken from reference TRBV5-1 and TRBJ2-4, is KAGVTQTPRYLIKTRGQQVTLSCSPISGHRSVSWYQQTPGQGLQFLFEYFSETQRNKGNFPGRFSGRQFSNSRSEMNVSTLELGDSALYLCASRDRDREGKNIQYFGAGTRLSVL.

V is TRBV20-1 and J is TRBJ2-3, with no clear D. V shed 5 bases and J shed 2 bases, with 11 bases lying between them. CDR3 length: 13 residues. The germline gives CDR1 DFQATT, CDR2 SNEGSKA (reference sequence). The CDR3 protein is CSALGITTDTQYF. The CDR3 DNA reads as TGCAGTGCTCTCGGAATTACCACAGATACGCAGTATTTT.

This clonotype has only a few counts. The gene calls are TRBV6-1 and TRBJ2-3; D remains unclear. Trimming stripped 2 bases from V and 1 base from J, with 7 bases between. This CDR3 spans 14 amino acids. Germline V CDR1 and CDR2: MNHNS, SASEGT. This CDR3 reads CASSERGGTDTQYF. In nucleotides, the CDR3 is TGTGCCAGCAGTGAACGTGGGGGCACAGATACGCAGTATTTT.

The V gene is TRBV4-3, the J gene TRBJ2-7, with 7 bases that match TRBD1. Germline V gene lookup returns CDR1 LGHNA and CDR2 YSLEER. This CDR3 region has 18 residues. V shed 0 bases, J shed 0 bases, and the junction held 11 bases outside the gene matches. The DNA for the CDR3 is TGCGCCAGCAGCCAAGAAGCTAAAAGGGACAGTGTCTCCTACGAGCAGTACTTC. Translated, it gives CASSQEAKRDSVSYEQYF.

This clonotype was observed many times. The V gene is TRBV7-2, the J gene TRBJ2-7; D is possibly TRBD1 (6 bases). This CDR3 is built from 13 residues. The V end lost 0 bases, the J end lost 5 bases, and 8 bases lay between the germline ends. The germline gives CDR1 SGHTA, CDR2 FQGNSA. The CDR3 protein is CASSLASGDEQYF. Here the CDR3 DNA reads TGTGCCAGCAGCTTAGCATCAGGGGACGAGCAGTACTTC.

J is TRBJ2-7 and V is TRBV5-1; 8 positions match TRBD1. Looked up from germline, CDR1 is SGHRS and CDR2 is YFSETQ. The V and J ends lost 4 bases and 3 bases, in that order; junction bases with no gene match: 3. The CDR3 is 13 amino acids. CDR3 residues: CASSPDRDYEQYF. Here the CDR3 DNA reads TGCGCCAGCAGCCCGGACAGGGACTACGAGCAGTACTTC.